This TCR beta chain stems from a study of blood T cell repertoires in COVID-19. Study-wide context: From the United States, Italy and Spain came samples of acute and convalescent COVID-19.

Germline values: CDR1 SGDLS, CDR2 YYNGEE. CDR3 length equals 16 residues. V lost 0 bases, J lost 7 bases, and 4 bases stayed unmatched. Profiled with immunoSEQ multiplex PCR; TCRdb holds only in-frame clones, not every one. The table has around 140,000 clones, roughly 84% seen once; the top ten hold 4%. The genes are TRBV9 and TRBJ2-1, with TRBD2 matching 13 bases. The TCR sequence derives from a woman in her sixties with acute or convalescent COVID-19. Source material: peripheral blood. The DNA of the CDR3 is TGTGCCAGCAGCGTAGCCGGGACTAGCGGGATAAATGAGCAGTTCTTC. Translating it yields CASSVAGTSGINEQFF. Based on the CDR3 plus reference TRBV9 and TRBJ2-1, the full variable domain is DSGVTQTPKHLITATGQRVTLRCSPRSGDLSVYWYQQSLDQGLQFLIQYYNGEERAKGNILERFSAQQFPDLHSELNLSSLELGDSALYFCASSVAGTSGINEQFFGPGTRLTVL.